The TCR beta chain under discussion was sequenced for a study of blood T cell repertoires in COVID-19. This CDR3 contains 19 residues. Germline V gene lookup returns CDR1 LGHDT and CDR2 YNNKEL (reference sequence). The V gene end was trimmed by 0 bases and the J gene end by 7 bases; junction bases not matched to a gene: 14. TCRdb keeps only in-frame clones here, not all; method: immunoSEQ multiplex PCR. This sample has about 66,000 clones, with approximately 91% found just once. This sequence was found in a man aged 65 to 85 with acute or convalescent COVID-19. Sequenced sample: peripheral blood. The rearrangement joins TRBV3-1 (or the pseudogene TRBV3-2) to TRBJ2-5; 13 bases agree with TRBD2. The CDR3 DNA follows: TGTGCCAGCAGCCAAGATACGGGACTAGCGGGGTGGAGGGGCGGGACCCAGTACTTC. It yields the protein CASSQDTGLAGWRGGTQYF.